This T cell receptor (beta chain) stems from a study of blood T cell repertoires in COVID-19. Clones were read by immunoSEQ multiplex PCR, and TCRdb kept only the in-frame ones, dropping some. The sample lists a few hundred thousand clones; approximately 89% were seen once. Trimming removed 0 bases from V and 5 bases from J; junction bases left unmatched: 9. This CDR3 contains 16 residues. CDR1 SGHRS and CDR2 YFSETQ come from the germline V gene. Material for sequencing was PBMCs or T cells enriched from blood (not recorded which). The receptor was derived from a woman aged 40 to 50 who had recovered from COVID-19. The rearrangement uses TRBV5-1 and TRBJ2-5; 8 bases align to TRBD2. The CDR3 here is CASSLASGGIAETQYF. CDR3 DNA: TGCGCCAGCAGCTTGGCTTCGGGGGGGATAGCCGAGACCCAGTACTTC.